Below, 21 T cell receptor beta chains from the same sample are listed, as sequenced in a study of blood T cell repertoires in COVID-19. Sequencing used immunoSEQ multiplex PCR; TCRdb keeps in-frame clones, though not all of them. The sample contains under 200,000 clones, 65% to 90% of which appear only once. The sample consisted of peripheral blood. The receptors here all came from a man aged 60 to 75 with acute or convalescent COVID-19.

The rearrangement uses TRBV19 and TRBJ1-5, with D unclear. The CDR3 loop spans 16 amino acids. Germline V lookup: CDR1 LNHDA, CDR2 SQIVND (reference sequence). Trimming took 6 bases from V and 2 from J, leaving 17 bases between them. CDR3 amino acids: CASRPPWTRGNQPQHF. The CDR3 DNA follows: TGTGCCAGTAGGCCCCCTTGGACGAGGGGCAATCAGCCCCAGCATTTT.

The chain is built from TRBV28 and TRBJ1-4; 7 bases agree with TRBD1. Germline V gives CDR1 MDHEN, CDR2 SYDVKM. Trimming removed 2 bases from V and 10 bases from J; junction bases left unmatched: 7. This CDR3 region has 14 residues. CDR3 region: CASSLGGGRGKLFF. CDR3 coding DNA: TGTGCCAGCAGTTTAGGAGGGGGCCGAGGAAAACTGTTTTTT.

The V and J genes are TRBV3-1 (or the pseudogene TRBV3-2) and TRBJ2-2; D might be TRBD1 (5 bases). Trimming took 7 bases from V and 0 from J, leaving 18 bases between them. Germline V gene lookup returns CDR1 LGHDT and CDR2 YNNKEL (reference sequence). This CDR3 spans 17 amino acids. The CDR3 loop reads CASMPPWAGSNTGELFF. The CDR3 bases are TGTGCCAGCATGCCACCCTGGGCAGGGTCGAACACCGGGGAGCTGTTTTTT.

The V call is TRBV2, the J call TRBJ1-4; D unresolved. CDR3 length: 13 amino acids. Deletions cut 4 bases from V and 7 bases from J, with 10 bases between. Germline V gene lookup returns CDR1 SNHLY and CDR2 FYNNEI. DNA of the CDR3: TGTGCCAGCAGTGGGCCCGCAATTGAAAAACTGTTTTTT. This encodes CASSGPAIEKLFF.

This chain connects TRBV29-1 to TRBJ1-4, with TRBD1 matching over 7 bases. Per germline, CDR1 SQVTM and CDR2 ANQGSEA. The CDR3 loop spans 13 amino acids. The trim removed 0 bases at V and 8 bases at J, leaving 3 bases unmatched. The CDR3 reads CSVEEMTGEKLFF. The CDR3 nucleotides read TGCAGCGTTGAAGAAATGACAGGGGAAAAACTGTTTTTT.

This clone was seen a few times. The V and J genes are TRBV19 and TRBJ2-7; 8 positions agree with TRBD1. From germline, CDR1 is LNHDA and CDR2 SQIVND (reference sequence). J gave up 6 bases and V 5 bases, and 3 bases lay outside the gene matches. The CDR3 has 12 residues. The CDR3 DNA reads as TGTGCCAGTAGTCACAGGGGGACCGAGCAGTACTTC. This encodes CASSHRGTEQYF.

This chain uses TRBV28 with TRBJ2-5; a weak D match, TRBD2 (6 bases). Germline V lookup: CDR1 MDHEN, CDR2 SYDVKM. Trimming cost V 4 bases and J 0 bases, with 12 bases left between them. This CDR3 contains 15 residues. CDR3 nucleotides: TGTGCCAGCAGTTCGGGACTTAGGTACCAAGAGACCCAGTACTTC. As protein: CASSSGLRYQETQYF. The whole variable domain, filled in from reference TRBV28 and TRBJ2-5, reads DVKVTQSSRYLVKRTGEKVFLECVQDMDHENMFWYRQDPGLGLRLIYFSYDVKMKEKGDIPEGYSVSREKKERFSLILESASTNQTSMYLCASSSGLRYQETQYFGPGTRLLVL.

This clone turned up a few times. This rearrangement joins TRBV7-2 to TRBJ1-1; no clear D gene. Deletions cut 1 base from V and 5 bases from J, with 14 bases between. The CDR3 is made up of 15 amino acids. Germline CDR1 reads SGHTA; CDR2 reads FQGNSA. This CDR3 is CASSLVSGVGTEAFF. DNA for the CDR3: TGTGCCAGCAGCTTAGTTTCCGGGGTAGGGACTGAAGCTTTCTTT.

V and J are TRBV29-1 and TRBJ1-1; D is uncertain. The length of the CDR3 is 13 residues. Germline V gives CDR1 SQVTM, CDR2 ANQGSEA. The V and J ends lost 3 bases and 0 bases respectively, with 8 bases between them. CDR3 sequence: CSVDRSLNTEAFF. The CDR3 DNA sequence: TGCAGCGTTGATAGGAGTTTGAACACTGAAGCTTTCTTT.

The J gene is TRBJ2-1, the V gene TRBV5-1, with 11 bases identical to TRBD2. After removal of 0 bases from V and 7 bases from J, the junction contained 6 bases not matched to a gene. CDR1 is SGHRS, CDR2 YFSETQ, per germline. This CDR3 spans 16 amino acids. This CDR3 reads CASSLAATSGINEQFF. The CDR3 DNA follows: TGCGCCAGCAGCTTGGCCGCGACTAGCGGGATAAATGAGCAGTTCTTC.

V is TRBV28 and J is TRBJ2-2; weak D call: TRBD2 (5 bases). Germline V lookup: CDR1 MDHEN, CDR2 SYDVKM. Trimming took off 6 bases at V and 5 bases at J, with 25 bases between the two ends. This CDR3 contains 18 residues. The CDR3 sequence is CASSPRTFSRDLTGELFF. The CDR3 region has the DNA TGTGCCAGCAGCCCCCGGACTTTTAGCAGAGATTTAACCGGGGAGCTGTTTTTT.

The V call is TRBV5-4, the J call TRBJ1-2; 10 bases match TRBD1. V gave up 3 bases and J gave up 6 bases; unmatched junction bases: 8. The germline V gene encodes CDR1 SGHNT and CDR2 YYREEE (reference sequence). The CDR3 runs 15 residues. CDR3 sequence reads: CASSSWDRGDHGYTF. The CDR3 DNA sequence: TGTGCCAGCAGCTCATGGGACAGGGGAGATCATGGCTACACCTTC.

As regards this clone: Distinct nucleotide sequences in the sample also encode this CDR3. This chain connects TRBV28 to TRBJ1-5, with D uncertain. There are 12 residues in the CDR3. CDR1 is MDHEN, CDR2 SYDVKM, per germline. Between the trimmed V and J ends, which lost 5 bases and 1 base, there was a span of 3 bases. For the CDR3, the DNA is TGTGCCAGCAGTCCGAGCAATCAGCCCCAGCATTTT. The encoded protein is CASSPSNQPQHF.

The V gene is TRBV2, the J gene TRBJ2-7, with D perhaps TRBD1 (5 bases). This CDR3 region has 13 residues. With 0 bases removed from V and 10 bases from J, the gap between germline ends came to 13 bases. Germline assignment: CDR1 SNHLY and CDR2 FYNNEI. The CDR3 is CASSEADRGLQYF. Written as DNA, the CDR3 is TGTGCCAGCAGTGAAGCCGATAGGGGTCTTCAGTACTTC.

The chain has TRBV18 and TRBJ2-6; D is perhaps TRBD1 (6 bases). Germline lookup yields CDR1 KGHSH and CDR2 LQKENI. V lost 4 bases, J lost 0 bases, and 13 bases lay in between. The CDR3 spans 17 residues. The DNA for the CDR3 is TGTGCCAGCTCACTCGTACAGGGAAACTCTGGGGCCAACGTCCTGACTTTC. Translation: CASSLVQGNSGANVLTF.

This chain uses TRBV7-9 with TRBJ1-1; TRBD1 is a possible D gene (6 bases). V gave up 4 bases and J gave up 4 bases, with 16 bases separating them. Germline V gene data show CDR1 as SEHNR and CDR2 as FQNEAQ (reference sequence). This CDR3 spans 15 amino acids. The CDR3 is CASSSSTQGTTEAFF. DNA for the CDR3: TGTGCCAGCAGCTCAAGTACACAGGGCACCACTGAAGCTTTCTTT. Drawing the rest from reference TRBV7-9 and TRBJ1-1, the complete variable domain is DTGVSQNPRHKITKRGQNVTFRCDPISEHNRLYWYRQTLGQGPEFLTYFQNEAQLEKSRLLSDRFSAERPKGSFSTLEIQRTEQGDSAMYLCASSSSTQGTTEAFFGQGTRLTVV.

In this sample, this clone turned up once. J is TRBJ2-1 and V is TRBV9; 14 nucleotides match TRBD2. Germline V gives CDR1 SGDLS, CDR2 YYNGEE. V shed 3 bases, J shed 10 bases, and the junction held 6 bases outside the gene matches. The CDR3 is 15 residues long. The CDR3 nucleotides are TGTGCCAGCAGCGAGGGACTAGCGGGAGTACGGGAGCAGTTCTTC. Its translation: CASSEGLAGVREQFF. The variable domain in full, completed from reference TRBV9 and TRBJ2-1, reads DSGVTQTPKHLITATGQRVTLRCSPRSGDLSVYWYQQSLDQGLQFLIQYYNGEERAKGNILERFSAQQFPDLHSELNLSSLELGDSALYFCASSEGLAGVREQFFGPGTRLTVL.

V usage is TRBV7-2 and J usage is TRBJ1-4; D not resolved. The CDR3 sequence is 14 residues long. Germline values: CDR1 SGHTA, CDR2 FQGNSA. V lost 4 bases and J 0 bases, leaving 6 bases between the germline ends. In DNA form, the CDR3 reads TGTGCCAGCAGCTCCTTTGCAACTAATGAAAAACTGTTTTTT. Translating gives CASSSFATNEKLFF.

This sequence joins TRBV7-9 and TRBJ2-7; D is unclear. Trimming removed 1 base from V and 2 bases from J, with 12 bases in between. CDR1 is SEHNR, CDR2 FQNEAQ, per germline (reference sequence). This CDR3 has 15 amino acids. DNA of the CDR3: TGTGCCAGCAGCTTAGAAGGCGGCCCTGCCTACGAGCAGTACTTC. Amino acids: CASSLEGGPAYEQYF.

The V call is TRBV11-3, the J call TRBJ2-3; D perhaps matches TRBD2 (5 bases). This CDR3 has 15 residues. Germline CDR1 is SGHNT and CDR2 is YENEEA. Between the trimmed V and J ends, which lost 1 base and 2 bases, there was a span of 10 bases. CDR3: CASSLGAGDTDTQYF. The CDR3 DNA sequence: TGTGCCAGCAGCTTAGGGGCGGGCGACACAGATACGCAGTATTTT.

DNA for the CDR3: TGTGCCAGCAGGGACCGGACAGCACCCTACGAGCAGTACTTC. Translating it yields CASRDRTAPYEQYF. The chain couples TRBV28 to TRBJ2-7, with D possibly TRBD1 on 6 matching bases. The CDR3 runs to 14 residues. From germline, CDR1 is MDHEN and CDR2 SYDVKM. The V gene lost 6 bases and the J gene lost 2 bases, with 14 bases spanning the gap.